Below, 22 T cell receptor beta chains from the same sample are listed, as sequenced in a study of identical twins. From the 5' RACE reads, TCRdb called clonotypes with MiXCR, one entry per CDR3 protein. The sample lists some 630,000 distinct CDR3 sequences, just over 7% occurring once. This sample also appeared in a second study, on yellow fever vaccine responses in identical twins.

The sample was PBMCs. The receptors originated from a woman aged 18-29 years in good health.

The J gene is TRBJ1-1, the V gene TRBV5-1; maybe TRBD1 (5 bases). CDR1 is SGHRS, CDR2 YFSETQ, per germline. With 8 bases removed from V and 6 bases from J, the gap between germline ends came to 11 bases. The CDR3 has 11 residues. CDR3 loop: CASFQGAEAFF. CDR3 bases: TGCGCCAGTTTCCAGGGCGCTGAAGCTTTCTTT.

Remarks on this clonotype: This likely reflects a read error, since a far larger clone is one base away. V usage is TRBV7-9 and J usage is TRBJ1-1, with D unclear. The CDR3 has 14 residues. Germline V gives CDR1 SEHNR, CDR2 FQNEAQ (reference sequence). The CDR3 coding sequence is TGTGCCCGCAGCTTACGACAAGGCAACACTGAAGCTTTCTTT. Amino acids: CARSLRQGNTEAFF.

The CDR3 coding sequence is TGTGCCAGCAGCTTGGGCTTCGGACAGGGAAAAGAGACCCAGTACTTC. It is translated as CASSLGFGQGKETQYF. V usage is TRBV7-2 and J usage is TRBJ2-5; 8 bases match TRBD1. V shed 3 bases, J shed 3 bases, and the junction held 9 bases outside the gene matches. This CDR3 comprises 16 residues. From germline, CDR1 is SGHTA and CDR2 FQGNSA.

The sample holds a few counts of this clonotype. This chain links TRBV20-1 with TRBJ2-2; 8 nucleotides line up with TRBD2. J gave up 3 bases and V 0 bases, and 6 bases lay outside the gene matches. There are 16 residues in the CDR3. Germline CDR1 DFQATT, CDR2 SNEGSKA (reference sequence). The chain's CDR3 is CSARDLTLADTGELFF. As DNA, the CDR3 is TGCAGTGCTAGAGATCTAACACTAGCGGACACCGGGGAGCTGTTTTTT.

The chain uses TRBV25-1 and TRBJ2-1; tentative D call: TRBD2 (7 bases). CDR1 and CDR2 from the germline V gene are MGHDK and SYGVNS. This CDR3 has 15 amino acids. V lost 3 bases and J lost 7, with 16 bases in between. The CDR3 DNA is TGTGCCAGCAGTGAGTTGGGGGGGCGCTTGAATGAGCAGTTCTTC. This encodes CASSELGGRLNEQFF.

The chain employs TRBV29-1 and TRBJ2-2; D is undetermined. The V end was cut by 3 bases, the J end by 5 bases, with 10 bases between. CDR3 size: 13 residues. CDR1 is SQVTM, CDR2 ANQGSEA, per germline. CDR3 in amino acids: CSVDYPDTGELFF. The CDR3 nucleotides are TGCAGCGTTGACTACCCGGATACCGGGGAGCTGTTTTTT.

This clonotype turned up a few times. The chain carries TRBV25-1 and TRBJ2-6; D might be TRBD1 (6 bases). This CDR3 region has 16 residues. CDR1 and CDR2 from the germline V gene are MGHDK and SYGVNS. The V end lost 5 bases, the J end lost 4 bases, and 15 bases lay between the germline ends. The CDR3 loop reads CASSHHRVSGANVLTF. The CDR3 DNA is TGTGCCAGCAGTCATCACAGGGTTTCAGGGGCCAACGTCCTGACTTTC.

This clonotype was found many times. This chain joins TRBV2 and TRBJ2-7; 10 nucleotides match TRBD1. V was pared by 6 bases and J by 4 bases, with 6 bases of the junction left unmatched. CDR1 is SNHLY, CDR2 FYNNEI, per germline. This CDR3 contains 14 residues. Here the CDR3 reads CASSLDRGRYEQYF. The CDR3 bases are TGTGCCAGCAGCCTTGACAGGGGGCGGTACGAGCAGTACTTC.

The CDR3 here is CASSSPTSGSDYNEQFF. The CDR3 DNA sequence: TGTGCCAGCAGTTCGCCGACTAGCGGGAGCGACTACAATGAGCAGTTCTTC. This chain joins TRBV12-3 or TRBV12-4 and TRBJ2-1; 12 nucleotides agree with TRBD2. The CDR3 consists of 17 residues. The junction had 7 bases not matched to a gene; V was cut back by 4 bases and J by 3 bases.

This clonotype was seen at least ten times. CDR3 protein: CATSGRGSGYEQYF. CDR3 bases: TGTGCCACATCGGGCCGGGGCAGCGGCTACGAGCAGTACTTC. The chain joins TRBV10-3 to TRBJ2-7; D is tentatively TRBD1 or TRBD2 (5 bases each). CDR1 and CDR2 (germline): ENHRY, SYGVKD. Trimming pared 10 bases from V and 3 bases from J, leaving 19 bases between. The CDR3 covers 14 residues.

In this sample, this clonotype turned up many times. The chain recombines TRBV10-3 with TRBJ1-5; no firm D call. V lost 4 bases, J lost 3 bases, and 4 bases lay in between. The CDR3 is made up of 12 amino acids. CDR1 and CDR2 from the germline V gene are ENHRY and SYGVKD. The CDR3 loop is CAISGPNQPQHF. The CDR3, as DNA: TGTGCCATCAGTGGGCCCAATCAGCCCCAGCATTTT.

DNA of the CDR3: TGTGCCAGCAGCTTGAATGTGTATAGCAATCAGCCCCAGCATTTT. Translated, it gives CASSLNVYSNQPQHF. This sequence joins TRBV5-5 and TRBJ1-5, with D uncertain. The V gene lost 1 base and the J gene lost 0 bases, with 8 bases spanning the gap. Per germline, CDR1 SGHKS and CDR2 YYEKEE (reference sequence). This CDR3 has 15 residues.

This chain uses TRBV27 with TRBJ2-7; D unresolved. This CDR3 has 14 residues. The germline V gene has CDR1 MNHEY and CDR2 SMNVEV (reference sequence). V was pared by 6 bases and J by 3 bases, with 15 bases between. CDR3 amino acids: CASSPRRESYEQYF. CDR3 DNA: TGTGCCAGCAGCCCAAGAAGAGAGAGCTACGAGCAGTACTTC.

The genes are TRBV12-3 or TRBV12-4 and TRBJ2-4; 9 bases are a match to TRBD2. The CDR3 is made up of 16 amino acids. V dropped 1 base and J dropped 7; count of bases not matched to a gene: 8. The CDR3 protein is CASSLGIAGVGNIQYF. In DNA, the CDR3 is TGTGCCAGCAGTTTAGGGATAGCGGGAGTTGGGAACATTCAGTACTTC.

This chain links TRBV15 with TRBJ2-7; 11 bases are a match to TRBD2. The CDR3 is 18 residues long. V trimming: 4 bases; J trimming: 0 bases; junction bases outside the gene matches: 11. CDR1 is LNHNV and CDR2 is YYDKDF in the germline V gene (reference sequence). In nucleotides, the CDR3 is TGTGCCACCAGCAAGATGGGGGCTAGCGGGAGGAGCTCCTACGAGCAGTACTTC. Translated, it gives CATSKMGASGRSSYEQYF.

This chain joins TRBV20-1 and TRBJ2-7; TRBD2 agrees at 11 bases. The CDR3 covers 19 residues. Looked up from germline, CDR1 is DFQATT and CDR2 is SNEGSKA (reference sequence). Here the CDR3 reads CCARDSSLAGGLSSYEQYV. CDR3 DNA: TGCTGTGCTAGAGATAGTTCGCTAGCGGGGGGCCTAAGCTCCTACGAGCAGTACGTC.

This clonotype was observed many times. The chain joins TRBV12-3 or TRBV12-4 to TRBJ1-1; D is uncertain. The CDR3 totals 13 residues. V was cut by 3 bases and J by 7 bases, with 12 bases left in between. CDR3 sequence reads: CASSFGPRVEAFF. The CDR3 DNA reads as TGTGCCAGCAGTTTCGGCCCGAGGGTTGAAGCTTTCTTT.

The genes are TRBV7-8 and TRBJ1-2; D is perhaps TRBD1 (6 bases). V lost 1 base and J 6 bases, leaving 9 bases between the germline ends. Germline V gene lookup returns CDR1 SGHVS and CDR2 FQNEAQ. The CDR3 length is 13 residues. The CDR3 protein is CASSLDREDGYTF. The CDR3 region has the DNA TGTGCCAGCAGCTTAGACAGGGAGGATGGCTACACCTTC.

The chain joins TRBV2 to TRBJ2-2; D is ambiguous. The CDR3 covers 11 residues. The V gene's germline CDR1 is SNHLY and CDR2 FYNNEI. Trimming removed 3 bases at V and 11 bases at J, with 7 bases between. CDR3 protein: CASSDLAELFF. The CDR3 bases are TGTGCCAGCAGTGATTTGGCAGAGCTGTTTTTT.

This clonotype appeared many times. The chain carries TRBV11-2 and TRBJ2-5, with 10 bases aligning to TRBD1. This CDR3 has 15 amino acids. Germline-derived CDR1 and CDR2 are SGHAT and FQNNGV. With 5 bases clipped from V and 2 bases from J, the junction kept 5 bases outside the gene matches. CDR3 nucleotides: TGTGCCAGCAGCACCCGGACAGGGGGACAAGAGACCCAGTACTTC. Protein product: CASSTRTGGQETQYF.

The sample holds one count of this clonotype. Because it lacks the conserved phenylalanine or tryptophan at the end, this CDR3 is likely a read error. This chain joins TRBV7-2 and TRBJ2-5; possible D gene TRBD1, 6 bases. Germline-derived CDR1 and CDR2 are SGHTA and FQGNSA. V lost 5 bases to trimming and J lost 5 bases, with 15 bases between them. CDR3 length: 14 amino acids. The CDR3 nucleotides are TGTGCCAGCAGCAAAGAACAGGGTTGGGAGACCCAGTACTCC. Residues: CASSKEQGWETQYS.

The chain links TRBV5-1 to TRBJ1-1, with D possibly matching TRBD1 (5 bases). Per germline, CDR1 SGHRS and CDR2 YFSETQ. Trimming took 5 bases from V and 1 from J, leaving 15 bases between them. This CDR3 contains 15 residues. For the CDR3, the DNA is TGCGCCAGCAGTCCCCCCGGACATAAGAACACTGAAGCTTTCTTT. It is translated as CASSPPGHKNTEAFF.